This TCR beta chain was captured by sequencing in a study of cytomegalovirus exposure and HLA in healthy donors. About the study: There were 350 to 400 genotyped donors. Of these, 75% to 85% fell in the genetic ancestry cluster associated with self-reported Caucasian donors.

13 Jbeta primers and 60 Vbeta primers were used for the PCR. Authors' data handling: In a later analysis, 60 million to 90 million unique TCR beta chains included roughly 11 million shared by two or more donors. Only in-frame clones appear in the TCRdb table, and some are missing; sequencing was by immunoSEQ multiplex PCR. That table furnishes V, J and clone size, whereas the DNA furnished D and trimming. The sample holds roughly 78,000 clones, around 60% seen once. Study results and caveats: Sequencing likely generated an artifact that appeared as a cluster of highly shared sequence variants.

The CDR3 is 14 amino acids. The V end lost 2 bases, the J end lost 4 bases, and 11 bases lay between the germline ends. Per the germline V gene, CDR1 is ENHRY and CDR2 is SYGVKD. Details on this clone: Its antigen is still unknown.

The source is a young man in good health and CMV-seropositive. The sequenced sample was PBMCs. The chain combines TRBV10-3 with TRBJ1-2, with D possibly TRBD1 on 5 matching bases. This CDR3 reads CAISEPRQPYGYTF. The CDR3, as DNA: TGTGCCATCAGTGAGCCGAGACAGCCCTATGGCTACACCTTC.